This T cell receptor (beta chain) was sequenced during a study of blood T cell repertoires in COVID-19 (dated by TCRdb to about 2020). Describing the broader study: Samples from collaborators originated in the United States, Italy and Spain and spanned both the acute and convalescent phases of COVID-19. The material from the prospective study consisted of cDNA or gDNA derived from T cells, B-cell-depleted T cells, or PBMCs. The dataset comprised deeply sampled blood TCRbeta repertoires from subjects exposed to, actively infected with, or recovered from COVID-19. The repertoires were made available in a free public database intended to serve as a resource for research on the immune response to SARS-CoV-2. The samples were drawn from two sources: the first 160 participants of the ongoing ImmuneRACE study, and 1,000 to 1,500 subjects contributed by 6 global collaborators. The sample metadata nearly always contained a de-identified subject ID, COVID-19 status, age in years and sex. Where HLA class I and class II types were available, the types were taken from metadata supplied by the sample provider, not from assay-based typing. The paper as a whole reports these results and caveats: How much clinical and demographic metadata was included differed by source and by participant, and the metadata was provided uncurated.

TCRbeta CDR3 regions were amplified from genomic DNA using the immunoSEQ Assay, a bias-controlled multiplex PCR. Turning to the authors' computational methods: Nucleated cell counts per sample were estimated from amplification of reference gene primers within the assay. To quantify the absolute abundance of each unique TCRbeta CDR3 rearrangement, sequence reads were collapsed and filtered. For each sample, productive Simpson clonality was calculated as the square root of Simpson's diversity index over productive rearrangements. The table was pulled from immuneACCESS by TCRdb, which kept in-frame rearrangements only. Such tables lose some clones; where checked, under half of the loss comes from unresolved V genes, and the rest has no known cause. The V and J calls and clone size come from that table; D and trimming were worked out from the DNA. Across this sample there are under 400,000 clones, with approximately 90% seen only once. The ten largest clones capture 1.6% of the sample.

Measured from the cysteine to the phenylalanine, the CDR3 is 14 residues long. Just the 42-base CDR3 DNA is kept, in frame starting at base 1. The germline V gene sets CDR1 to MNHEY and CDR2 to SVGAGI. The germline ends are 19 bases apart after V is trimmed by 9 bases and J by 7 bases. One collaborating source in Seattle enrolled patients while the patients were actively infected and followed the patients over time throughout the course of disease. Whole blood was collected in K2EDTA tubes by collaborating institutions according to the institutions' own protocols. Collaborator samples were shipped for TCRbeta analysis as frozen whole blood, isolated PBMCs, or DNA extracted from either sample type. As to this clone: Its antigen remains undetermined. It has no much larger one-base neighbor in the sample; base qualities were not kept.

The clonotype comes from a woman aged 25 to 39 with COVID-19, enrolled during active disease. The sequence links TRBV6-5 to TRBJ1-5, and TRBD1 may be the D gene, going by 6 matching bases. Input material: peripheral blood. CDR3 region: CASLEGGERQPQHF. The base sequence is TGTGCCAGTCTCGAAGGGGGGGAGCGACAGCCCCAGCATTTT.